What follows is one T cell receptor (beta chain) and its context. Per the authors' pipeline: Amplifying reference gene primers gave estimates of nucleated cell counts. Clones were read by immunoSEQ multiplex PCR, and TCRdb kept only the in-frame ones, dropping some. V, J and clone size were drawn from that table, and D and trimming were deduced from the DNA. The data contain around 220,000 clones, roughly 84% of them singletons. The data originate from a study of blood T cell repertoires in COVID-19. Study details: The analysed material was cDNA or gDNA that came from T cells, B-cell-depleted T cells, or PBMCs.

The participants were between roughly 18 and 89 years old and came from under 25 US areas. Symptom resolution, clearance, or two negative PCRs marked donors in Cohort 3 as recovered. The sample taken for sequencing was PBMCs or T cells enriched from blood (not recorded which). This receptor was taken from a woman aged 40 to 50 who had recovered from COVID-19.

CDR3 bases: TGTGCCAGCAGGACTACAGAGGATTCACCCCTCCACTTT. Residues: CASRTTEDSPLHF. This chain connects TRBV6-5 to TRBJ1-6; D unclear. Per the germline V gene, CDR1 is MNHEY and CDR2 is SVGAGI. V lost 6 bases to trimming and J lost 8 bases, with 11 bases between them. The CDR3 is 13 residues long.